This T cell receptor (beta chain) was retrieved from a study of long-term antiretroviral therapy in people with HIV. Study overall: First collections came about a decade before the 2015 immediate-ART recommendation. Regarding the study as a whole: Nothing was known about ART adherence, viral resistance or changes in therapy.

An immunoSEQ assay, version v3.0, was performed at survey level. Method: immunoSEQ multiplex PCR; TCRdb's copy keeps in-frame clones and lacks some. The profile shows around 21,000 clones, around 85% of them singletons. No donor had fewer than one pre-ART PBMC sample or fewer than two post-ART PBMC samples. Each specimen consisted of about 0.85-11 million cryopreserved PBMC prior to extraction of DNA. The V and J ends lost 3 bases and 4 bases, in that order; junction bases with no gene match: 1. The CDR3 covers 13 residues. Germline-derived CDR1 and CDR2 are MDHEN and SYDVKM. Regarding this clone: Its antigen remains unidentified.

This sequence joins TRBV28 and TRBJ1-1, with 8 bases matching TRBD1. The specimen was unsorted PBMCs, collected approximately 4 years after starting antiretroviral therapy. This TCR came from a man aged 18 to 35 with HIV. DNA of the CDR3: TGTGCCAGCAGTTTCACAGGGGGCACTGAAGCTTTCTTT. This translates into CASSFTGGTEAFF.